What follows describes a single T cell receptor (beta chain). This specimen belongs to a study of T cells in Graves' hyperthyroidism and ophthalmopathy. Researchers took RNA transcripts and amplified the TCR beta CDR3 regions from them. HTBI primers drove first-round RT-PCR of the TCR CDR3. TCRdb called the multiplex PCR reads again in MiXCR, with one record for every CDR3 protein. The sample shows approximately 400,000 distinct CDR3 sequences, approximately 14% of them seen only once. V shed 5 bases, J shed 10 bases, and the junction held 14 bases outside the gene matches. Per germline, CDR1 MNHEY and CDR2 SMNVEV (reference sequence). This CDR3 spans 16 amino acids.

The sample consisted of blood. The J gene is TRBJ2-1, the V gene TRBV27; 10 bases line up with TRBD1. The TCR comes from a woman younger than 35 with Graves' hyperthyroidism that later progressed to Graves' ophthalmopathy. Here the CDR3 reads CASSTSGQGSLNEQFF. The CDR3 coding sequence is TGTGCCAGCAGTACCTCGGGACAGGGGTCTTTAAACGAGCAGTTCTTC.